A selection of T cell receptor beta chains follows, all from one sample in a study of prognosis after radiotherapy for stage I lung cancer. From the multiplex PCR reads, TCRdb called clonotypes with MiXCR, one entry per CDR3 protein. Of about 35,000 distinct CDR3 sequences in the sample, 25% to 40% were seen once. The specimen comprised PBMCs, sampled before or after stereotactic body radiation therapy (not recorded which). The receptor set was obtained from a donor of 50 years or more with non-small cell lung cancer. The CDR3 runs from the conserved cysteine through the conserved F or W. Each record gives: V gene, CDR3 length, clone size, J gene, D gene, CDR3 protein, CDR3 DNA. The D gene is left open where the match is weak. Part of the rows lack a size; the others show once, few, many or a class for expanded clones.

V: TRBV3-1
length: 14
size: many
J: TRBJ1-1
D: NA
CDR3: CASSLLQGEDEAFF
DNA: TGTGCCAGCAGCCTCTTACAGGGTGAGGATGAAGCTTTCTTT

V: TRBV5-1
length: 14
size: many
J: TRBJ1-1
D: NA
CDR3: CASSLVGQNTEAFF
DNA: TGCGCCAGCAGCTTGGTAGGGCAGAACACTGAAGCTTTCTTT

V: TRBV6-1
length: 16
size: many
J: TRBJ1-1
D: NA
CDR3: CASSQGLPPMNTEAFF
DNA: TGTGCCAGCAGCCAGGGTCTCCCACCCATGAACACTGAAGCTTTCTTT

V: TRBV6-4
length: 14
size: many
J: TRBJ1-2
D: TRBD1
CDR3: CASSPGQGSYGYTF
DNA: TGTGCCAGCAGTCCGGGACAGGGATCGTATGGCTACACCTTC

V: TRBV2
length: 14
size: many
J: TRBJ2-3
D: NA
CDR3: CASSSGARADTQYF
DNA: TGTGCCAGCAGTTCGGGCGCAAGGGCTGATACGCAGTATTTT

V: TRBV6-2/TRBV6-3
length: 14
size: NA
J: TRBJ1-6
D: TRBD1
CDR3: CASSSPGGGSPLQF
DNA: TGTGCCAGCAGTTCGCCAGGGGGTGGTTCACCCCTACAGTTT

V: TRBV6-2/TRBV6-3
length: 16
size: NA
J: TRBJ2-7
D: TRBD2
CDR3: CASTNPGLAESYEQYF
DNA: TGTGCCAGCACCAACCCCGGACTAGCGGAATCCTACGAGCAGTACTTC

V: TRBV9
length: 14
size: many
J: TRBJ2-2
D: TRBD1
CDR3: CASSGQGGTGELFF
DNA: TGTGCCAGCAGTGGACAGGGAGGAACCGGGGAGCTGTTTTTT

V: TRBV2
length: 14
size: many
J: TRBJ1-1
D: TRBD1
CDR3: CASTLRTGNTEAFF
DNA: TGTGCCAGCACCCTAAGGACAGGCAACACTGAAGCTTTCTTT

V: TRBV5-6
length: 13
size: NA
J: TRBJ2-1
D: NA
CDR3: CANSSWFDNEQFF
DNA: TGTGCCAACAGCTCGTGGTTTGACAATGAGCAGTTCTTC

V: TRBV5-1
length: 13
size: NA
J: TRBJ1-2
D: NA
CDR3: CASSLSGNYGYTF
DNA: TGCGCCAGCAGCTTGTCAGGGAACTATGGCTACACCTTC

V: TRBV4-1
length: 14
size: many
J: TRBJ1-1
D: TRBD1
CDR3: CASSQLQGATEAFF
DNA: TGCGCCAGCAGCCAACTACAGGGGGCGACTGAAGCTTTCTTT

V: TRBV4-1
length: 15
size: many
J: TRBJ2-3
D: NA
CDR3: CASSQAMPLRDTQYF
DNA: TGCGCCAGCAGCCAAGCGATGCCCTTGAGGGATACGCAGTATTTT

V: TRBV27
length: 14
size: medium-sized
J: TRBJ1-6
D: NA
CDR3: CASSFRAANSPLHF
DNA: TGTGCCAGCAGTTTCAGGGCGGCCAATTCACCCCTCCACTTT

V: TRBV6-1
length: 15
size: medium-sized
J: TRBJ1-6
D: TRBD1
CDR3: CASSADRGGNSPLHF
DNA: TGTGCCAGCAGTGCGGACAGGGGGGGGAATTCACCCCTCCACTTT

V: TRBV5-1
length: 13
size: NA
J: TRBJ2-7
D: NA
CDR3: CASSLVRLGEQYF
DNA: TGCGCCAGCAGCTTGGTCAGGCTCGGCGAGCAGTACTTC

V: TRBV9
length: 15
size: many
J: TRBJ2-7
D: NA
CDR3: CASSGSRDGSYEQYF
DNA: TGTGCCAGCAGCGGAAGCCGGGACGGCTCCTACGAGCAGTACTTC

V: TRBV3-1
length: 13
size: many
J: TRBJ1-1
D: NA
CDR3: CASCTGGSTEAFF
DNA: TGTGCCAGCTGCACTGGGGGTTCCACTGAAGCTTTCTTT

V: TRBV6-5
length: 14
size: NA
J: TRBJ1-5
D: TRBD1
CDR3: CASSYVTGRQPQHF
DNA: TGTGCCAGCAGTTATGTGACAGGGCGTCAGCCCCAGCATTTT

V: TRBV5-1
length: 15
size: medium-sized
J: TRBJ1-2
D: NA
CDR3: CASSPRGGYNYGYTF
DNA: TGCGCCAGCAGCCCAAGGGGGGGATATAACTATGGCTACACCTTC

V: TRBV9
length: 14
size: many
J: TRBJ2-7
D: NA
CDR3: CASSVGPEFSEQYF
DNA: TGTGCCAGCAGCGTAGGACCGGAGTTCTCCGAGCAGTACTTC

V: TRBV11-3
length: 12
size: NA
J: TRBJ2-5
D: NA
CDR3: CASSSAGETQYF
DNA: TGTGCCAGCAGCTCTGCCGGGGAGACCCAGTACTTC

V: TRBV6-1
length: 14
size: NA
J: TRBJ2-2
D: TRBD2
CDR3: CASSPSGRSGELFF
DNA: TGTGCCAGCTCCCCTAGCGGGAGGTCCGGGGAGCTGTTTTTT

V: TRBV20-1
length: 15
size: many
J: TRBJ1-1
D: TRBD1
CDR3: CSARAPGTANTEAFF
DNA: TGCAGTGCTAGAGCCCCCGGGACAGCGAACACTGAAGCTTTCTTT

V: TRBV12-3/TRBV12-4
length: 14
size: many
J: TRBJ1-1
D: NA
CDR3: CASSLGGAWTEAFF
DNA: TGTGCCAGCAGTTTAGGGGGGGCATGGACTGAAGCTTTCTTT

V: TRBV28
length: 13
size: once
J: TRBJ2-3
D: NA
CDR3: CSRGGTSTDTQYF
DNA: TGTTCTAGAGGGGGAACTAGCACGGATACGCAGTATTTT

V: TRBV18
length: 15
size: NA
J: TRBJ2-1
D: TRBD1
CDR3: CASSPGTGGENEQFF
DNA: TGTGCCAGCTCACCGGGGACAGGGGGCGAGAATGAGCAGTTCTTC

V: TRBV12-3/TRBV12-4
length: 14
size: many
J: TRBJ2-7
D: NA
CDR3: CASSFGRGINEQYF
DNA: TGTGCCAGCAGTTTTGGCAGGGGTATCAACGAGCAGTACTTC

V: TRBV11-3
length: 14
size: many
J: TRBJ2-3
D: NA
CDR3: CASSLGGASDTQYF
DNA: TGTGCCAGCAGCTTAGGGGGGGCTTCAGATACGCAGTATTTT

V: TRBV19
length: 12
size: medium-sized
J: TRBJ1-6
D: NA
CDR3: CASSIGVSPLHF
DNA: TGTGCCAGTAGTATCGGGGTTTCACCCCTCCACTTT

V: TRBV2
length: 13
size: many
J: TRBJ2-3
D: NA
CDR3: CASKAGVTDTQYF
DNA: TGTGCCAGCAAGGCAGGGGTCACAGATACGCAGTATTTT

V: TRBV12-3/TRBV12-4
length: 14
size: many
J: TRBJ2-3
D: TRBD2
CDR3: CASSPSGGTDTQYF
DNA: TGTGCCAGCAGCCCCTCGGGGGGAACAGATACGCAGTATTTT

V: TRBV20-1
length: 16
size: NA
J: TRBJ2-7
D: NA
CDR3: CSARDSLNGGLYEQYF
DNA: TGCAGTGCTAGAGATTCTCTAAACGGGGGGCTCTACGAGCAGTACTTC

V: TRBV15
length: 15
size: NA
J: TRBJ1-1
D: NA
CDR3: CATSRGDGANTEAFF
DNA: TGTGCCACCAGCAGAGGAGACGGTGCTAACACTGAAGCTTTCTTT

V: TRBV6-1
length: 13
size: many
J: TRBJ1-2
D: TRBD1
CDR3: CASSPGQIPGYTF
DNA: TGTGCCAGCAGCCCGGGACAGATACCCGGCTACACCTTC

V: TRBV20-1
length: 15
size: NA
J: TRBJ1-2
D: NA
CDR3: CSAMRDPDFGYGYTF
DNA: TGCAGTGCTATGAGGGACCCAGACTTCGGCTATGGCTACACCTTC

V: TRBV6-5
length: 14
size: NA
J: TRBJ1-6
D: TRBD1
CDR3: CASSLGQGNSPLHF
DNA: TGTGCCAGCAGTCTGGGACAGGGAAATTCACCCCTCCACTTT

V: TRBV9
length: 14
size: many
J: TRBJ1-2
D: NA
CDR3: CASSVGGRDTGYTF
DNA: TGTGCCAGCAGCGTAGGGGGCAGGGATACTGGCTACACCTTC

V: TRBV19
length: 14
size: NA
J: TRBJ2-2
D: NA
CDR3: CASSRTPNTVELFF
DNA: TGTGCCAGTAGTAGGACACCGAACACCGTGGAGTTGTTTTTT

V: TRBV28
length: 15
size: many
J: TRBJ1-4
D: NA
CDR3: CASRISGSRKGKLFF
DNA: TGTGCCAGCAGAATTTCCGGGTCCCGAAAGGGAAAACTGTTTTTT

V: TRBV12-3/TRBV12-4
length: 13
size: many
J: TRBJ2-7
D: NA
CDR3: CASSLPMRPEQYF
DNA: TGTGCCAGCAGTTTGCCCATGCGGCCGGAGCAGTACTTC

V: TRBV5-1
length: 15
size: many
J: TRBJ2-6
D: NA
CDR3: CASSPQSSGANVLTF
DNA: TGCGCCAGCAGCCCGCAAAGCTCTGGGGCCAACGTCCTGACTTTC

V: TRBV19
length: 12
size: few
J: TRBJ1-1
D: NA
CDR3: CASSLVRTEAFF
DNA: TGTGCCAGTAGTTTGGTGAGGACTGAAGCTTTCTTT